This T cell receptor (beta chain) was identified during a study of regulatory T cells in long-lasting Graves disease. To make TCR beta libraries, researchers used iRepertoire HTBI primers and Arm-PCR of CDR3 regions. TCRdb itself ran the multiplex PCR reads through MiXCR, one entry per CDR3 protein. The table shows 240,000 or so distinct CDR3 sequences, with around 20% occurring only once. Comments on this clonotype: This may be a read error, as it is one base from a much larger clone.

This CDR3 spans 15 amino acids. Germline V CDR1 and CDR2: MNHNS, SASEGT. Time point in this sample: newly diagnosed GD, antithyroid drugs for less than 3 months. RNA isolated from PBMCs was used to make the TCR library. The sequence was collected from a female donor with Graves disease. The J gene is TRBJ2-1, the V gene TRBV6-1; 10 bases fit TRBD1. The material was peripheral blood mononuclear cells (PBMCs), obtained at new diagnosis, from a patient treated with antithyroid drugs. The CDR3 DNA sequence: TGTGCCTGCAGAACCGGGACAGGGGCCTACAATGAGCAGTTCTTC. This encodes CACRTGTGAYNEQFF.